What follows describes a single T cell receptor beta chain. The antigen it binds to is not known. Per-base qualities were not stored, and no clone one base away is much larger. The germline V gene yields MNHNS for CDR1 and SASEGT for CDR2. Spanning cysteine to phenylalanine, the CDR3 consists of 17 amino acids. Here the CDR3 DNA is all that survives: 51 bases in frame from base 1. At the junction V is shortened by 1 base and J by 6 bases, with 21 bases in between. Libraries came from the immunoSEQ multiplex PCR assay. T cell repertoires were profiled by deep sequencing of rearranged TCR beta loci, alongside multiparametric flow cytometry. Entries here come from immuneACCESS through TCRdb and include only in-frame sequences with V and J called. Some clones fail to appear in such tables; in the studies checked, an unresolved V gene covers under half of the shortfall, and the cause of the remainder is unknown. The sample table contains about 160,000 clones; only one count was recorded for about nine tenths of them. The ten largest make up approximately 4.8% of the sample.

The data were taken from a study of lymphopenia after photon versus proton radiotherapy (dated by TCRdb to about 2019). In terms of the full investigation: The immunological effects of photon versus proton radiation therapy were compared in patients with gastrointestinal tumors who developed high-grade lymphopenia. A cohort of under 25 patients with gastrointestinal tumors who received either photon or proton therapy and subsequently developed lymphopenia was included. The goal of the study was to characterize the differences between the two radiation modalities in how they affect the immune system. Overall study results and their limits: The survival association was examined only in patients who died, and the authors described better survival with proton therapy as a possibility, not as a demonstrated result. After the lymphocyte count nadir, oligoclonal expansion, especially of CD8+ Temra cells, was observed in photon-treated repertoires, and the drop in diversity was driven by this expansion. Proton-treated patients stayed relatively stable during treatment, while photon-treated patients lost naive T cells and TCR diversity and gained effector/memory populations. Among patients across the cohort who died, overall survival time showed an inverse correlation with a larger post-nadir drop in TCR diversity.

This sequence uses TRBV6-1 and TRBJ1-1; D gene: possibly TRBD1, on 5 matching bases. The sequencing used peripheral blood, collected from a patient treated with photon-based radiotherapy. The clonotype was recovered from a man between 50 and 59 years old with gastric cancer. This receptor carries the CDR3 CASSEVGLELGRAEAFF. In nucleotides, the sequence is TGTGCCAGCAGTGAAGTAGGTTTGGAGTTGGGACGGGCTGAAGCTTTCTTT.